This T cell receptor (beta chain) was sequenced during a study of T cells in Graves' hyperthyroidism and ophthalmopathy. The overall study: The blood sample was taken at first diagnosis, before treatment began.

Deletions cut 3 bases from V and 0 bases from J, with 8 bases between. Germline-derived CDR1 and CDR2 are MGHRA and YSYEKL. The CDR3 is 15 residues long. This clonotype has a handful of counts. Clinical symptoms, serum thyroxine, TRAb, thyroid ultrasound and orbital computed tomography informed diagnoses. PBMCs were obtained from roughly 10 ml fresh peripheral blood. RNA transcripts yielded amplified TCR beta CDR3 regions. The TCR CDR3 was amplified in a first-round RT-PCR using the HTBI primer set. TCRdb re-analysed the multiplex PCR reads in MiXCR, keeping a single row per CDR3 protein. Among 250,000 to 400,000 distinct CDR3 sequences listed, 12% to 15% were seen once.

The chain couples TRBV4-1 to TRBJ1-4, with D uncertain. The sequence came from a woman aged 40 to 50 with Graves' ophthalmopathy. Sample: blood. Written as DNA, the CDR3 is TGCGCCAGCAGCCACGTACCGGCAACTAATGAAAAACTGTTTTTT. It encodes CASSHVPATNEKLFF.